These 15 T cell receptor beta chains were sequenced from one sample in a study of shared clonotypes between healthy human individuals. CD45RO negativity and positive selection for CCR7 defined naive CD8 cells, a population that excluded terminally differentiated effector memory CD45RA+ cells. The protocol was immunoSEQ multiplex PCR, while the TCRdb copy is restricted to in-frame clones and leaves out a portion. The sample lists 750,000 to 1,000,000 clones, roughly 92% seen once, with less than 25% in the top ten. The sequencing input was naive CD8+ T cells sorted from blood. The receptor source for this set is a man younger than 40 in good health.

The chain links TRBV6-1 to TRBJ2-7, with 7 bases that match TRBD1. Germline V gene sequence: CDR1 MNHNS, CDR2 SASEGT. V lost 4 bases, J lost 0 bases, and 6 bases stayed unmatched. The CDR3 is made up of 15 amino acids. This CDR3 reads CASSGWTGLSYEQYF. The DNA for the CDR3 is TGTGCCAGCAGTGGCTGGACAGGCCTCTCCTACGAGCAGTACTTC.

The chain is built from TRBV7-9 and TRBJ2-5; TRBD2 agrees at 8 bases. CDR1 and CDR2 (germline): SEHNR, FQNEAQ (reference sequence). The CDR3 loop spans 15 amino acids. The V and J ends lost 5 bases and 2 bases, in that order; junction bases with no gene match: 7. The CDR3, as DNA: TGTGCCAGCAGCCTTTTAGCGGGATATCAAGAGACCCAGTACTTC. It codes for CASSLLAGYQETQYF.

This clone appeared once. This rearrangement joins TRBV6-5 to TRBJ2-5, with TRBD1 matching 8 bases. CDR1 and CDR2 (germline): MNHEY, SVGAGI. The length of the CDR3 is 13 residues. J gave up 4 bases and V 4 bases, and 2 bases lay outside the gene matches. The chain's CDR3 is CASSSTGVETQYF. Written as DNA, the CDR3 is TGTGCCAGCAGTTCGACAGGGGTAGAGACCCAGTACTTC.

The CDR3 nucleotides are TGTGCCAGCAGCCGCCCGATGGGCATTCAGTACTTC. Protein sequence: CASSRPMGIQYF. The chain uses TRBV7-2 and TRBJ2-4; D unclear. The CDR3 is made up of 12 amino acids. V lost 5 bases and J 9 bases, leaving 11 bases between the germline ends. Looked up from germline, CDR1 is SGHTA and CDR2 is FQGNSA.

Only a few counts were recorded for this clone. This clone may be a read error of a much larger clone one base away. The V call is TRBV6-1, the J call TRBJ2-5; 14 nucleotides match TRBD2. The CDR3 has 15 amino acids. V lost 4 bases, J lost 4 bases, and 2 bases stayed unmatched. Looked up from germline, CDR1 is MNHNS and CDR2 is SASEGT. CDR3 in amino acids: CASSGLAGGPETQYF. The CDR3 DNA follows: TGTGCCAGCAGTGGACTAGCGGGAGGGCCAGAGACCCAGTACTTC.

The chain recombines TRBV28 with TRBJ2-3; D tentatively reads TRBD1 or TRBD2 (7 bases each). CDR1 is MDHEN, CDR2 SYDVKM, per germline. This CDR3 has 18 residues. Trimming left V 3 bases short and J 4 bases short, with 23 bases between. The CDR3 nucleotides are TGTGCCAGCAGTTTCATTCCGAAGGGGGCGGGAGAGGCAGATACGCAGTATTTT. Residues: CASSFIPKGAGEADTQYF.

On this clone itself: In the same sample, other DNA sequences code for this CDR3. The chain recombines TRBV7-9 with TRBJ2-2, with no clear D. This CDR3 has 13 residues. Trimming removed 4 bases at V and 8 bases at J, with 11 bases between. CDR1 and CDR2 from the germline V gene are SEHNR and FQNEAQ (reference sequence). The chain's CDR3 is CASSSDSTGELFF. CDR3 nucleotides: TGTGCCAGCAGCTCAGACTCTACTGGGGAGCTGTTTTTT.

This clone came up once. The genes are TRBV9 and TRBJ2-1; D unresolved. V lost 3 bases, J lost 7 bases, and 17 bases lay in between. The length of the CDR3 is 15 residues. Germline V gene data show CDR1 as SGDLS and CDR2 as YYNGEE. CDR3 sequence reads: CASSARGFSNNEQFF. For the CDR3, the DNA is TGTGCCAGCAGCGCTCGAGGTTTTTCGAATAATGAGCAGTTCTTC. Based on the CDR3 plus reference TRBV9 and TRBJ2-1, the full variable domain is DSGVTQTPKHLITATGQRVTLRCSPRSGDLSVYWYQQSLDQGLQFLIQYYNGEERAKGNILERFSAQQFPDLHSELNLSSLELGDSALYFCASSARGFSNNEQFFGPGTRLTVL.

V usage is TRBV15 and J usage is TRBJ1-1; 7 positions agree with TRBD1. After removal of 3 bases from V and 7 bases from J, the junction contained 5 bases not matched to a gene. The CDR3 has 13 residues. CDR1 is LNHNV and CDR2 is YYDKDF in the germline V gene (reference sequence). The CDR3 spells CATSRTGQIEAFF. In nucleotides, the CDR3 is TGTGCCACCAGCAGGACAGGGCAAATTGAAGCTTTCTTT. Full variable domain (outside the CDR3, taken from reference TRBV15 and TRBJ1-1): DAMVIQNPRYQVTQFGKPVTLSCSQTLNHNVMYWYQQKSSQAPKLLFHYYDKDFNNEADTPDNFQSRRPNTSFCFLDIRSPGLGDTAMYLCATSRTGQIEAFFGQGTRLTVV.

This sequence joins TRBV5-1 and TRBJ2-3; D remains unclear. Trimming shortened V by 5 bases and J by 1 base, and 11 bases separated the two germline ends. This CDR3 comprises 14 residues. Germline loops: CDR1 SGHRS, CDR2 YFSETQ. In nucleotides, the CDR3 is TGCGCCAGCAGTACTTTTCCAGGCACAGATACGCAGTATTTT. Translation gives CASSTFPGTDTQYF.

The rearrangement uses TRBV18 and TRBJ1-4; tentatively, D is TRBD1 (6 bases). Germline values: CDR1 KGHSH, CDR2 LQKENI. This CDR3 spans 18 amino acids. Trimming took off 0 bases at V and 0 bases at J, with 14 bases between the two ends. The CDR3 coding sequence is TGTGCCAGCTCACCACCGGCAGGGGAAGGAGCAACTAATGAAAAACTGTTTTTT. It translates to CASSPPAGEGATNEKLFF.

V is TRBV5-4 and J is TRBJ2-3; TRBD2 matches at 14 bases. The V gene end was trimmed by 5 bases and the J gene end by 2 bases; junction bases not matched to a gene: 4. This CDR3 has 16 amino acids. In germline, CDR1 is SGHNT, CDR2 YYREEE (reference sequence). The CDR3 bases are TGTGCCAGCAGAGGGACTAGCGGGAGAAACACAGATACGCAGTATTTT. Protein product: CASRGTSGRNTDTQYF.

The chain links TRBV7-2 to TRBJ2-1, with D maybe TRBD2 (5 bases). V lost 8 bases and J 7 bases, leaving 27 bases between the germline ends. Per germline, CDR1 SGHTA and CDR2 FQGNSA. CDR3 length: 17 amino acids. The CDR3 spells CASLSAALGVPLNEQFF. The CDR3 nucleotides are TGTGCCAGCCTTTCGGCCGCCCTCGGGGTTCCACTAAATGAGCAGTTCTTC.

This rearrangement joins TRBV7-8 to TRBJ2-7; 10 bases align to TRBD2. The trim removed 4 bases at V and 2 bases at J, leaving 5 bases unmatched. Per germline, CDR1 SGHVS and CDR2 FQNEAQ. This CDR3 is 15 amino acids long. The CDR3 coding sequence is TGTGCCAGCAGCTCTTCAGCGGGAGGGACCTACGAGCAGTACTTC. Translation gives CASSSSAGGTYEQYF.

The chain joins TRBV27 to TRBJ1-2; D not resolved. Trimming removed 6 bases from V and 13 bases from J, with 15 bases in between. The V gene's germline CDR1 is MNHEY and CDR2 SMNVEV (reference sequence). This CDR3 has 11 residues. CDR3 DNA sequence: TGTGCCAGCAGCCTAGGTGGGGTTTTCACCTTC. Its translation is CASSLGGVFTF.